The rows below give T cell receptor beta chains drawn from one sample of a study of tumor-infiltrating lymphocytes in primary liver carcinoma. TCRdb re-called the multiplex PCR reads through MiXCR, storing one row per CDR3 protein. Seen here are approximately 80,000 distinct CDR3 sequences, about 75% observed once, and the top ten hold roughly 25%. The sequencing sample was made of tumor-adjacent normal liver tissue. The receptors shown here come from a man aged 35-49 years with primary liver carcinoma and hepatitis B virus infection. CDR3s include the opening cysteine and the closing phenylalanine or tryptophan. D genes are given only for firm matches. Rows may omit the clone size; those that give it use once, few, many or a size class.

TRBV11-3	NA	TRBJ2-3	NA	TGTGCCAGCAGCCTATCGGGGGGCACAGATACGCAGTATTTT	CASSLSGGTDTQYF
TRBV10-3	NA	TRBJ2-3	TRBD1	TGTGTCATCAGTGTTGGGACCCCAGGGGGCCCAGATACGCAGTATTTT	CVISVGTPGGPDTQYF
TRBV20-1	NA	TRBJ2-1	NA	TGCAGTGCTAGTGCTATTGGGAATGAGCAGTTCTTC	CSASAIGNEQFF
TRBV6-2/TRBV6-3	once	TRBJ1-5	NA	TGTGCCAGCAGCTCGAAGGGCGGGAGCAATCAGCTCCAGCATTTT	CASSSKGGSNQLQHF
TRBV29-1	NA	TRBJ2-7	NA	TGCAGCGTACGGGACGATACGATGGAGAAGTACTTC	CSVRDDTMEKYF
TRBV11-2	NA	TRBJ2-2	NA	TGTGCCAGCAACCCGTTAGCTGGAGGGCCGAGGGCCGGGGAGCTGTTTTTT	CASNPLAGGPRAGELFF
TRBV6-5	NA	TRBJ1-5	NA	TGTGCCAGGAGTGAAGACGGTCGTGGTCAGGCCCAGCATTTT	CARSEDGRGQAQHF
TRBV29-1	NA	TRBJ2-2	TRBD2	TGCAGCGTTGAGTTGGTAGCGGGAGCGACCGGGGAGCCGTTTTTT	CSVELVAGATGEPFF
TRBV6-6	NA	TRBJ2-7	TRBD1	TGTGCCTGCAGTTCCATTTCGGGGACAGGGTGGTACGAGCAATACTTC	CACSSISGTGWYEQYF
TRBV11-3	NA	TRBJ2-3	NA	TGTGCCAGCCGCTTAGGCCGGGGATCAGATACGCAGTATTTT	CASRLGRGSDTQYF
TRBV6-2/TRBV6-3	NA	TRBJ2-3	NA	TGTGTCAGTAGCCCCATGTGGGACGGACGGCAGTATTTT	CVSSPMWDGRQYF
TRBV10-3	few	TRBJ2-7	NA	TGTGCCATCGGTGAAGCCGGGAAAGAACAGTACTTC	CAIGEAGKEQYF
TRBV2	few	TRBJ2-7	TRBD1	TGTGCCAGCACCCGGGACAGGGCTGGGGAGCAGTACTTC	CASTRDRAGEQYF
TRBV11-2	medium-sized	TRBJ2-7	TRBD2	TGCGCCAGCAGCCTAGCGGGAGTAGGCGAGCAGTACTTC	CASSLAGVGEQYF
TRBV14	NA	TRBJ2-2	NA	TGTGCCAGCAGCCGGTCGTCGAACGGGGAGCTGTTTTTT	CASSRSSNGELFF
TRBV29-1	NA	TRBJ1-2	TRBD1	TGCATCGTTGAAAAGAGTCAGGGGGACAGGGACTATGGCTACACTTTC	CIVEKSQGDRDYGYTF
TRBV14	NA	TRBJ2-1	NA	TGCGCCAGCAGCCAAGAATCTAGCCCCATTTACAATGTGCAGTTCTTC	CASSQESSPIYNVQFF
TRBV7-6	NA	TRBJ2-2	TRBD2	TGTGCCAGCAACCCCCTAGCGGGAGATCGCACCGGGGAGCTGTTTTTT	CASNPLAGDRTGELFF
TRBV11-2	medium-sized	TRBJ2-5	NA	TGTGCCAGCAGCTTAGTTCTGGAAGAGACCCAGTACTTC	CASSLVLEETQYF
TRBV29-1	NA	TRBJ1-3	NA	TGCAGCCTTGAAGCCGCGGTGAAGTATTTT	CSLEAAVKYF
TRBV10-3	NA	TRBJ1-3	NA	TGTGCCAGTACGGGGGACTTGAGCTCTGGAAACACCATATATTTT	CASTGDLSSGNTIYF
TRBV11-2	once	TRBJ2-5	NA	TGTGCCAGCCGCTTAGCGAGGCTAGCCCTGGGAAAATATGAGACCCAGTACTTC	CASRLARLALGKYETQYF
TRBV5-1	NA	TRBJ1-1	NA	TGTGCCAGCAGCACGGGACTGATGAACAATGAAGCTTTCTTT	CASSTGLMNNEAFF
TRBV4-1	NA	TRBJ2-7	NA	TGCGCCGGCAGCCAAGTGTCAGAGAGCAATGCCTACGAGCACTACTTC	CAGSQVSESNAYEHYF
TRBV5-1	NA	TRBJ2-1	TRBD1	TGCGCCAGCAGCTTAGCCGGGACAGGGGGCGGCTACAATGAGCAGTTCTTC	CASSLAGTGGGYNEQFF
TRBV10-3	NA	TRBJ2-1	TRBD2	TGTGCCATCATGGCTGGCGGGAGGATAAATGAGCAGTTCTTC	CAIMAGGRINEQFF
TRBV12-3/TRBV12-4	NA	TRBJ2-6	NA	TGTGCCAACAGTCGGACCCGACTAGTCTCCGGTCGGGCCTCTTGGGCCAACGCCCTGACTTTC	CANSRTRLVSGRASWANALTF
TRBV12-3/TRBV12-4	NA	TRBJ2-1	NA	TGTGCGAGCAGTGACCTGGGACCGAACTATGAGCAGTTCTTC	CASSDLGPNYEQFF
TRBV6-2/TRBV6-3	once	TRBJ2-7	NA	TGTGCTAGCAGTTACTTGAGCCCCTACGAGCAGTACTTC	CASSYLSPYEQYF
TRBV12-3/TRBV12-4	NA	TRBJ2-1	NA	TGTGCCAACGCGGAGGGGGGCGGGTCTCTCTCCTACAATGAGCAGTTCTTC	CANAEGGGSLSYNEQFF
TRBV11-2	once	TRBJ2-7	NA	TGTACCAGCAGCTTCGACAGGACCTACGAGCAGCACTTC	CTSSFDRTYEQHF
TRBV11-2	NA	TRBJ2-3	NA	TGTGCCAGCAGTGACAACACAGATACGCAGTATTTT	CASSDNTDTQYF
TRBV28	NA	TRBJ2-7	NA	TGTGCCAGCAGTCCTCGACAGAGGTACTACGAGCAGTACTTC	CASSPRQRYYEQYF
TRBV13	NA	TRBJ2-1	TRBD2	TGTGCCAGCAGTTCAGCGGGGGAGTACAATGAGCAGTTCTTC	CASSSAGEYNEQFF
TRBV7-9	NA	TRBJ2-3	NA	TGTGCCAGCAGCTTGGCGGCGACTAGAGCTAACACAGATACGCAGTATTTT	CASSLAATRANTDTQYF
TRBV10-3	NA	TRBJ2-5	NA	TGTGCCTACAGGGAAATAGGTTGGGAGACCCAGTACTTC	CAYREIGWETQYF
TRBV6-5	NA	TRBJ2-1	NA	TGTGCTAGCATGTTTGGGGCTTACAATGAGCAGTTCTTC	CASMFGAYNEQFF
TRBV6-4	few	TRBJ2-6	NA	TGTGCCAGCAGTGACAACTCTGGGGCCAACGTCCTGACTTTC	CASSDNSGANVLTF
TRBV28	NA	TRBJ2-3	NA	TGTGTCAGCTCTAAGACAGTACAGACAGATACGCAGTATTTT	CVSSKTVQTDTQYF
TRBV4-1	NA	TRBJ2-6	TRBD1	TGCGCCAGCAGCCGAGATACCAGACAGGGGAGGTCTGGGGCCAACGTCCTGACTTTC	CASSRDTRQGRSGANVLTF
TRBV28	NA	TRBJ1-6	NA	TGTGCCAGCAGTTTGCTGGCGACATGGTATAATTCACCCCTCCACTTT	CASSLLATWYNSPLHF
TRBV4-3	medium-sized	TRBJ1-3	TRBD1	TGCGCCAGCAGCCAGGACAGGGGAAACACCATATATTTT	CASSQDRGNTIYF
TRBV11-2	NA	TRBJ2-1	TRBD2	TGTGCCAGCGGCCCCGGGACTAGCAACTACAATGAGCACCTCTTC	CASGPGTSNYNEHLF
TRBV11-2	NA	TRBJ1-2	TRBD1	TGTGTCAGCGGCTATACAGGGGGCCCCTCCCCTGGCTACACCTTC	CVSGYTGGPSPGYTF
TRBV29-1	once	TRBJ2-1	NA	TGCAGCGCCGACCCTATAGGGCGGGGCAATGATCAGTTCTTC	CSADPIGRGNDQFF
TRBV6-5	NA	TRBJ2-6	TRBD1	TGTGCCAGCTGTCTTTGGACAGGGATGAAAGCTGGGGCCAACGTCCTGACTTTC	CASCLWTGMKAGANVLTF
TRBV2	few	TRBJ2-7	TRBD1	TGTGCCAGCACCATAGGGGGACAGGAAGACTTC	CASTIGGQEDF
TRBV5-6	few	TRBJ2-5	NA	TGTGCCAGCAGCCGGGAAGCAGGCCGGGAGACCCAGTACTTC	CASSREAGRETQYF
TRBV28	NA	TRBJ1-2	NA	TGTGCCAGCAGTTTATCAGCCTATGGCTACACCTTC	CASSLSAYGYTF
TRBV10-3	NA	TRBJ2-1	TRBD2	TGTGCCATGGGGCTAGCGGGCGTGGGTGAGCAGTTCTTC	CAMGLAGVGEQFF
TRBV6-5	many	TRBJ2-7	TRBD1	TGTGCCAGCAGTAGAGGACAGGGGTCCTACGAGCAGTACTTC	CASSRGQGSYEQYF
TRBV5-1	NA	TRBJ2-1	TRBD2	TGCGCCAGCAGCTTAGAACTAGCGGAAGGCAATGAGCAGTTCTTC	CASSLELAEGNEQFF
TRBV6-6	NA	TRBJ1-3	NA	TGTGCCAGCAGTTACGGGGACGGATCTGGAAGCACCATATATTTT	CASSYGDGSGSTIYF
TRBV7-9	many	TRBJ2-3	NA	TGTGCCAGCAGCTTAGACAGATTAACAGATACGCAGTATTTT	CASSLDRLTDTQYF
TRBV11-2	NA	TRBJ2-3	TRBD2	TGTGCCAGCTGCTCCCTGCCCCTGAGCGGGAGCACAGATATGCAGTATTTT	CASCSLPLSGSTDMQYF
TRBV7-8	NA	TRBJ2-3	NA	TGTGTCAGCAGCGACAGAAATAGCAATCAGCCCCAGTATTTT	CVSSDRNSNQPQYF
TRBV6-2/TRBV6-3	medium-sized	TRBJ2-1	TRBD1	TGTGCCAGCAGGTCCGGACAGGGGGCAAGGGGTGAGCAGTTCTTC	CASRSGQGARGEQFF
TRBV29-1	NA	TRBJ2-5	NA	TGCAGCGTTCGGACTATCGGGAGTTGGGTAGAGACCCTGTACTTC	CSVRTIGSWVETLYF
TRBV6-4	NA	TRBJ2-2	NA	TGTGCCAGCAGTCATGGGGGACCGACCGGGGAGCTGTTTTTT	CASSHGGPTGELFF
TRBV4-1	NA	TRBJ2-1	NA	TGTGCCAGCAGCCAAGAGCAGACAGTGGTCTCCTACAATGAGCAGTTCTTC	CASSQEQTVVSYNEQFF